Detailed here is one T cell receptor (beta chain). This clone showed up just once. This clone's antigen is unknown. The sample holds no much larger clone one base away, and base qualities are not on file. V is shortened by 2 bases, J by 0 bases, and the region joining them spans 8 bases. The CDR3 contains 14 residues, cysteine and phenylalanine counted. Only CDR3 DNA remains: 42 bases, in frame from the first base. The germline V gene encodes CDR1 SGHRS and CDR2 YFSETQ. This entry is derived from a study of OX40 agonist ivuxolimab in advanced cancers. Background on the whole study: The costimulatory receptor OX40 (CD134) was targeted by ivuxolimab, a fully human IgG2 agonistic monoclonal antibody. A male proportion of roughly 80% and a mean age of 60 years, ranging from roughly 23 to 90, were recorded for the dose-escalation cohort. Prior anti-PD-1, anti-PD-L1 or anti-CTLA-4 therapy was permitted, and checkpoint inhibitors had been received by about 37% of dose-escalation patients. Among the roughly 50 dose-escalation patients, roughly 20 had hepatocellular carcinoma, approximately 15 melanoma, 9 renal cell carcinoma and 9 head and neck cancer. Peripheral TCRbeta sequencing aimed to test whether ivuxolimab altered TCR sequence diversity and caused clonal T-cell expansion. Intravenous ivuxolimab was administered to patients every 2 weeks at six dose levels: 0.01, 0.1, 0.3, 1.5, 3 and 10 mg/kg. The monotherapy dose-escalation portion (N ≈ 56 patients) of the phase I ivuxolimab trial is reported in the paper. Partial responses were achieved by three dose-escalation patients, of whom one had hepatocellular carcinoma and two had cutaneous melanoma.

What the work shows at the level of the full study, not this receptor alone: At doses from 0.1 to 3.0 mg/kg, clonal expansion was seen in both CD4+ and CD8+ blood T cells between baseline and week 6. After ivuxolimab, expanded clones were on average more numerous among CD8+ T cells than among CD4+ T cells. The antigen specificity of the clonally expanded peripheral T cells was not determined. Low levels of normalized T-cell clonal expansion were also shown by some nonresponding patients. Partial responders in the 0.1-3.0 mg/kg groups had among the lowest normalized peripheral clonal expansion, especially among CD8+ T cells.

The trial excluded patients who had a history of autoimmune disease or who were on systemic immunosuppression. Peripheral blood for TCR sequencing was collected from all dose cohorts at baseline, on cycle 4 day 1, and on cycle 7 day 1. Samples were obtained from an open-label, multicenter, first-in-human phase I dose-escalation trial of ivuxolimab. Adults with locally advanced or metastatic melanoma, renal cell carcinoma, hepatocellular carcinoma or head and neck squamous cell carcinoma were enrolled in the trial. Before TCR sequencing, CD4+ T cells and CD8+ T cells from peripheral blood were sorted into separate populations. Genomic DNA was extracted from sorted cells for sequencing of the TCRbeta CDR3 region. TCRbeta CDR3 regions were sequenced using the immunoSEQ Assay. Entries here come from immuneACCESS through TCRdb and include only in-frame sequences with V and J called. Some clones fail to appear in such tables; in the studies checked, an unresolved V gene covers under half of the shortfall, and the cause of the remainder is unknown. The sample table holds over 60,000 clones, of which 85% were seen once. Jointly, the top ten make up around 0.7% of the sample.

The rearrangement combines TRBV5-1 with TRBJ2-5; TRBD1 is a possible D gene, resting on 6 matching bases. The source of this sequence is an adult with an advanced solid tumor such as melanoma, head and neck, liver or kidney cancer. Sequencing was performed on CD4+ or CD8+ T cells sorted from blood, taken in a trial of the OX40 agonist ivuxolimab. The encoded CDR3 is CASSLQGNQETQYF. The DNA sequence reads TGCGCCAGCAGCTTACAGGGAAACCAAGAGACCCAGTACTTC.